This TCR beta chain was captured in a study of cytomegalovirus exposure and HLA in healthy donors. Study overall: Most donors, just over 80% of a few hundred genotyped, fell in the Caucasian-associated ancestry cluster. Study-level findings and limits: Researchers reported that a few CMV-associated chains were confirmed in vitro as CMV antigen-specific. Owing to their indistinguishability, certain V segments, notably TRBV6-2 and TRBV6-3, were excluded.

Germline CDR1 SNHLY, CDR2 FYNNEI. V lost 3 bases to trimming and J lost 12 bases, with 14 bases between them. The CDR3 covers 12 residues. On this clone: What it recognizes is unknown.

With 60 Vbeta and 13 Jbeta primers, the PCR was carried out. Assay: immunoSEQ multiplex PCR; the TCRdb copy retains only in-frame clones and omits some. This sample carries over 150,000 clones, around 63% of them seen once, and the ten largest clones take just under 4.5%. The chain links TRBV2 to TRBJ2-5; D gene unclear. This clonotype was sampled from a woman between 18 and 29 years old in good health and CMV-seropositive. The sample was PBMCs. CDR3 loop: CASSESTSAKYF. CDR3 sequence (DNA): TGTGCCAGCAGTGAGTCAACAAGCGCTAAGTACTTC. Complete variable domain (other parts from reference TRBV2 and TRBJ2-5): EPEVTQTPSHQVTQMGQEVILRCVPISNHLYFYWYRQILGQKVEFLVSFYNNEISEKSEIFDDQFSVERPDGSNFTLKIRSTKLEDSAMYFCASSESTSAKYFGPGTRLLVL.